This passage covers 4 T cell receptor beta chains from one sample sequenced in a study of T cells in women clearing cervical HPV infection. Here immunoSEQ multiplex PCR was the method, and the copy in TCRdb shows in-frame clones only, minus some. The sample table includes about 36,000 clones. Material for sequencing was blood buffy coat. These receptors came from a woman aged 18 to 75 with a cervical HPV16 infection that either progressed to CIN3+ or cleared (not recorded which).

Notes on this clone: The CDR3 end is not reached by the read, which stops 3 residues before it; the germline J gene fills it in. This chain joins TRBV7-9 and TRBJ1-5; 10 nucleotides match TRBD1. V was clipped by 5 bases and J by 6 bases; unmatched bases: 7. CDR1 is SEHNR, CDR2 FQNEAQ, per germline (reference sequence). The CDR3 length is 15 residues. CDR3 amino acids: CASSTGTGEFQPQHF. CDR3 DNA, as far as it was read: TGTGCCAGCAGCACCGGGACAGGGGAGTTTCAGCCC. Looking up the rest from reference TRBV7-9 and TRBJ1-5 gives the full variable domain: DTGVSQNPRHKITKRGQNVTFRCDPISEHNRLYWYRQTLGQGPEFLTYFQNEAQLEKSRLLSDRFSAERPKGSFSTLEIQRTEQGDSAMYLCASSTGTGEFQPQHFGDGTRLSIL.

As concerns this clone: One junction end does not reproduce the germline sequence, and a read error may be involved. Coverage ceases 3 residues before the CDR3 finishes, and the germline J gene fills in the end. This chain links TRBV4-2 with TRBJ2-1, with a tentative D call TRBD2 (5 bases). Germline lookup yields CDR1 LGHNA and CDR2 YNFKEQ. The CDR3 is made up of 13 amino acids. This CDR3 reads CASSPDWDNEQFF. Incomplete CDR3 DNA: TGCGCCAGCAGCCCGGACTGGGACAATGAG.

In regard to this clone: The missing CDR3 end, 3 residues past where the read stops, is filled in from the germline J gene. V usage is TRBV7-8 and J usage is TRBJ1-5; 11 bases map to TRBD1. The germline gives CDR1 SGHVS, CDR2 FQNEAQ. The CDR3 extends over 16 amino acids. The junction had 5 bases not matched to a gene; V was cut back by 4 bases and J by 3 bases. The CDR3 spells CASSSQGQGVNQPQHF. The part of the CDR3 DNA that was read is TGTGCCAGCAGCTCCCAGGGACAGGGGGTCAATCAGCCC.

With respect to this clone: Read sequence stops 3 residues before the CDR3 end, and the germline J gene provides the missing end. J is TRBJ2-2 and V is TRBV7-9; D is undetermined. From germline, CDR1 is SEHNR and CDR2 FQNEAQ (reference sequence). Trimming removed 6 bases at V and 5 bases at J, with 7 bases between. This CDR3 has 12 residues. CDR3 loop: CASSRGTGELFF. Partial CDR3 DNA: TGTGCCAGCAGTCGCGGAACCGGGGAG.